These T cell receptor beta chains were read from a single sample in a study of blood T cells in healthy people across ages. Each CDR3 protein gets one entry after TCRdb re-called the 5' RACE reads with MiXCR. The table has about 1.6 million distinct CDR3 sequences, 30% to 35% seen once. The sequenced material came from blood. The receptors derive from a woman aged 25 to 45 in good health. Both conserved end residues are part of each CDR3. D genes are given only for firm matches. Rows may omit the clone size; those that give it use once, few, many or a size class.

len,abundance,j_gene,d_gene,v_gene,CDR3aa,CDR3nt
19,-,TRBJ2-2,-,TRBV7-8,CASSPQPQAGAGNTGELFF,TGTGCCAGCAGCCCCCAGCCCCAAGCTGGGGCTGGGAACACCGGGGAGCTGTTTTTT
12,-,TRBJ2-5,-,TRBV15,CALGTGSETQYF,TGTGCCTTGGGTACAGGTTCAGAGACCCAGTACTTC
13,few,TRBJ2-7,TRBD1,TRBV6-1,CASSGTGQYEQYF,TGTGCCAGCAGTGGGACAGGGCAATACGAGCAGTACTTC
14,few,TRBJ2-3,-,TRBV20-1,CSAREPLAGTTQYF,TGCAGTGCTAGAGAGCCCTTGGCGGGAACTACGCAGTATTTT
15,-,TRBJ2-5,-,TRBV3-1,CASSQAHSPQETQYF,TGTGCCAGCAGCCAAGCCCACAGCCCCCAAGAGACCCAGTACTTC
15,-,TRBJ2-3,TRBD2,TRBV20-1,CSVRSSGFLTDTQYF,TGCAGTGTCCGATCTAGCGGGTTCCTGACAGATACGCAGTATTTT
13,few,TRBJ2-3,-,TRBV7-3,CASSLLSGDTQYF,TGTGCCAGCAGCTTATTATCCGGGGATACGCAGTATTTT
15,few,TRBJ2-7,TRBD2,TRBV27,CASSLMSGRAYEQYF,TGTGCCAGCAGTTTAATGAGCGGGAGGGCATACGAGCAGTACTTC
14,-,TRBJ2-7,TRBD1,TRBV7-2,CASSVQGAASEQYF,TGTGCCAGCAGCGTCCAGGGGGCAGCGAGCGAGCAGTACTTC
12,-,TRBJ1-2,TRBD1,TRBV29-1,CSALPTGSGYTF,TGCAGCGCCTTACCGACAGGGAGTGGCTACACCTTC
13,-,TRBJ2-7,-,TRBV4-1,CASSPNKVNEQYF,TGCGCCAGCAGCCCGAACAAGGTTAACGAGCAGTACTTC
14,few,TRBJ2-1,-,TRBV5-5,CASSVELAQAEQFF,TGTGCCAGCAGCGTGGAACTAGCCCAAGCTGAGCAGTTCTTC
16,few,TRBJ1-1,-,TRBV9,CASSVSPGTKVEEAFF,TGTGCCAGCAGCGTAAGCCCCGGGACGAAAGTCGAGGAAGCTTTCTTT
14,few,TRBJ1-2,-,TRBV6-2/TRBV6-3,CASSYVISNYGYTF,TGTGCCAGCAGTTACGTGATCTCGAACTATGGCTACACCTTC
15,-,TRBJ2-7,TRBD1,TRBV3-1,CASSFRDRASYEQYF,TGTGCCAGCAGCTTCCGGGACAGAGCCTCCTACGAGCAGTACTTC
17,-,TRBJ2-5,TRBD2,TRBV11-2,CASSLRGGEGLEETQYF,TGTGCCAGCAGCCTGCGGGGGGGAGAGGGGCTTGAAGAGACCCAGTACTTC
20,many,TRBJ1-5,TRBD1,TRBV20-1,CSARDPFGTGYLNSNQPQHF,TGCAGTGCTAGAGATCCGTTCGGGACAGGGTACCTCAATAGCAATCAGCCCCAGCATTTT
17,few,TRBJ2-1,TRBD2,TRBV20-1,CSARGTVSGRSYNEQFF,TGCAGTGCTAGGGGGACGGTGAGCGGGAGGTCCTACAATGAGCAGTTCTTC
16,-,TRBJ2-7,-,TRBV3-1,CASSRGGTLAMGEQYF,TGTGCCAGCAGCCGGGGGGGCACCCTAGCTATGGGCGAGCAGTACTTC
12,few,TRBJ2-1,-,TRBV3-1,CASSQFNNEQFF,TGTGCCAGCAGCCAGTTTAACAATGAGCAGTTCTTC
13,-,TRBJ1-1,-,TRBV30,CAWTHDSNTEAFF,TGTGCCTGGACACACGATAGCAACACTGAAGCTTTCTTT
15,-,TRBJ2-3,-,TRBV28,CASSFWGRHTDTQYF,TGTGCCAGCAGTTTTTGGGGGAGACACACAGATACGCAGTATTTT